In this sample, the clone carrying this T cell receptor (beta chain) turned up once. Authors' analysis steps: Researchers report that nucleated cell counts were estimated from reference gene primer amplification. Produced via immunoSEQ multiplex PCR; TCRdb's table is partial and in-frame only. V and J calls and clone size are those listed in that table; D and trimming were worked out from the DNA. The sample carries about 160,000 clones, roughly 86% recorded once. The data derive from a study of blood T cell repertoires in COVID-19. Across the whole study: Sample material is recorded as cDNA or gDNA derived from T cells, B-cell-depleted T cells, or PBMCs.

Germline V gives CDR1 MNHEY, CDR2 SMNVEV (reference sequence). V was clipped by 8 bases and J by 3 bases, with 13 bases between them. This CDR3 contains 13 residues. Sequencing was carried out using peripheral blood. V gene TRBV27 combines with J gene TRBJ2-5, with D perhaps TRBD2 (5 bases). The sequence came from a man between 35 and 55 years old who had recovered from COVID-19. Here the CDR3 reads CASRGLSEETQYF. For the CDR3, the DNA is TGTGCCAGCCGAGGACTGTCGGAAGAGACCCAGTACTTC.